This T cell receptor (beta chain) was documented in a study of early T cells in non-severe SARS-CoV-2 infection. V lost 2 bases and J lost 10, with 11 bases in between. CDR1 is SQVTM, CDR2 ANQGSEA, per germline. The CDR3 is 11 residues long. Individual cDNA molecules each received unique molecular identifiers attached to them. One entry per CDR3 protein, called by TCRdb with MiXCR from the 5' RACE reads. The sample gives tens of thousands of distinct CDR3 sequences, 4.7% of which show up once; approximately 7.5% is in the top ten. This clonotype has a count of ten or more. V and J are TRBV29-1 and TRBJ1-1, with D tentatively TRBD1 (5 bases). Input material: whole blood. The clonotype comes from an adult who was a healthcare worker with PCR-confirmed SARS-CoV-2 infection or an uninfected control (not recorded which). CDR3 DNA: TGCAGCGTTGAACGCGGGGCAGGAGCTTTCTTT. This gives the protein CSVERGAGAFF.